This T cell receptor (beta chain) stems from a study of shared clonotypes between healthy human individuals (dated by TCRdb to between 2020 and 2021). The study in broad terms: Two women and a few men aged 18 to 49 years were included in the cohort. For each donor, three plates each were used for CD4 naive and CD4 memory, two plates were used for CD8 naive, and one plate was used for CD8 memory. Per donor, leukapheresis produced somewhere between about 0.9 and 10 billion PBMCs. Different laboratories and diverse techniques were used to prepare libraries and sequence TCR repertoires, to increase sequencing depth and limit assay-specific biases. To estimate repertoire size and how much clonotype sharing occurs between individuals, the study deeply sequenced the blood TCR repertoires of about five healthy adults. Paper-wide results and their limitations: Sampling was restricted to blood, and TCR repertoires in tissues likely differ from the TCR repertoires found in blood. Because the study included only a small number of donors, the genetic and exposure-history diversity represented was limited. When a few donors were compared, the shared fraction of clonotypes was 5% to 6.5% for naive CD4, less than 4% for naive CD8, 2% to 2.5% for memory CD4, and under 0.5% for memory CD8. Compared with non-shared clonotypes, the clonotypes found in all four sorted-subset donors had higher generation probabilities. Naive subsets generally had larger estimated clonotype richness than memory subsets. Rarefaction of sorted-subset datasets indicated incomplete sequencing despite the large sequencing depth. Based on pairwise subsampling, the degree of clonotype sharing among donors was expected to be affected by sequencing depth.

On this clone: There is no known antigen for this receptor. No clone much larger than this one lies a single base away; base qualities are absent.

Using the deep immunoSEQ assay, TCR CDR3 regions were amplified from genomic DNA by multiplex PCR. Genomic DNA extracted from each cell subset was distributed evenly over all wells of several immunoSEQ 96-well plates, and each plate served as one replicate. For sorted subsets, roughly 200 ng genomic DNA, equal to 30,000 or so T cell genomes, was loaded into each replicate PCR. Purified libraries were quantified with a Qubit 3.0 fluorometer, sized on a Bioanalyzer 2100, and re-quantified with the KAPA Library Quantification kit. Every immunoSEQ 96-well plate was sequenced on a separate single-read 150-cycle Illumina NextSeq 550 flow cell. As for the original processing: Because the immunoSEQ output held only junctional sequences and lacked quality scores, the filtering could not match the filtering applied to full-length reads. Sequences were annotated with PyIR, a Python wrapper for IgBLAST v1.9, using IMGT germline references to assign V/J genes and CDR3. Reads were removed for weak V/J assignments (E-value above 1e-6), missing CDR3, stop codons, out-of-frame junctions, or ambiguous translated residues. V3J clonotypes were defined as sequences sharing an identical inferred V gene, J gene, and CDR3 amino acid sequence. To compute the percentage overlap between repertoires, the number of shared unique clonotypes was divided by the size of the smaller repertoire. Repertoire richness was assessed with RTK rarefaction, the Chao1 estimator, and Recon v2.1 estimates of unobserved clonotypes. Generation probabilities for all TCRbeta clonotypes obtained by the gDNA method from a handful of donors were computed using OLGA. Held by TCRdb, this immuneACCESS table contains in-frame sequences only and omits some clones. Under half of the omission traces to an unresolved V gene where checked; the cause of the rest is unknown. That table gives V, J and clone size, and the DNA gave D and trimming. The sample table lists about 2,200,000 clones, under 95% of them with a count of one. The ten largest clones capture roughly 1.7% of the sample.

The germline V gene (reference sequence) gives CDR1 as SEHNR and CDR2 as FQNEAQ. CDR3 length: 18 amino acids, cysteine to phenylalanine. Only the CDR3 DNA is retained, 54 bases long and in frame from the first base. The junction shows trimming of 2 bases on V and 1 base on J, plus 17 bases between the germline ends. CD8 naive samples were CD45RO-negative cells positively selected for CCR7, giving a CD45RA+CCR7+ population that excluded TemRA cells. The donors were healthy, HIV-negative adults with no recently reported acute infections or vaccinations. All donors were Caucasian adults living in Nashville, Tennessee, USA. Blood was obtained by leukapheresis, after which PBMCs were separated by Ficoll-Histopaque density gradient centrifugation and cryopreserved in liquid nitrogen vapor phase. Purity and quantity of every magnetically sorted T cell population were checked by analytical flow cytometry. Genomic DNA was isolated from every sorted fraction and measured by UV absorbance on a Nanodrop 2000c.

The chain uses TRBV7-9 and TRBJ1-4; D gene: possibly TRBD1, on 5 matching bases. The sequence was collected from a man between 18 and 35 years old in good health. Some clones in this sample may be carry-over from other donors' samples. Sequences were obtained from naive CD8+ T cells from PBMCs. The label giving this sample's cell subset or site can be read as: CD45RA+CCR7+. The nucleotide sequence reads TGTGCCAGCAGCTTATTTACGAGCTCGACAGTAACTAATGAAAAACTGTTTTTT. This encodes CASSLFTSSTVTNEKLFF. The full variable domain, completed from the reference TRBV7-9 and TRBJ1-4 proteins outside the CDR3, reads DTGVSQNPRHKITKRGQNVTFRCDPISEHNRLYWYRQTLGQGPEFLTYFQNEAQLEKSRLLSDRFSAERPKGSFSTLEIQRTEQGDSAMYLCASSLFTSSTVTNEKLFFGSGTQLSVL.